The clone carrying this T cell receptor beta chain was seen at least ten times. Its antigen remains unidentified. Among the hyperthyroidism patients, all were newly diagnosed, aged 18 to 65, with under 2 months' duration. The data were obtained in a study of Graves' ophthalmopathy and Graves' hyperthyroidism. Germline CDR1 SGHTA, CDR2 FQGTGA. Trimming took off 2 bases at V and 3 bases at J, with 16 bases between the two ends. The CDR3 consists of 16 residues. Study results and limitations: Ophthalmopathy could be told apart from stable hyperthyroidism by a 13-signature model (87.88% sensitivity, 70% to 84% specificity).

The authors amplified TCR beta CDR3 regions, and they did so from RNA transcripts for repertoire sequencing. The first round was an RT-PCR with HTBI primers, and the second round was a multiplex PCR. TCRdb recomputed calls from the multiplex PCR reads with MiXCR, one row per CDR3 protein. The data hold 900,000 to 1,200,000 distinct CDR3 sequences, with less than 45% observed a single time. The clonotype was recovered from an adult man with Graves' hyperthyroidism. Material: peripheral blood or thyroid tissue (not recorded which). The J gene is TRBJ1-2, the V gene TRBV7-3; no firm D call. Here the CDR3 DNA reads TGTGCCAGCAGCTTACGTCTACAGCCCCTCCACTATGGCTACACCTTC. Amino acids: CASSLRLQPLHYGYTF.